This T cell receptor beta chain was sequenced in a study of Graves' ophthalmopathy and Graves' hyperthyroidism. The study's findings and limits: As the model predicted ophthalmopathy progression, it achieved a sensitivity of 55% to 71% and a specificity of approximately 72%. Among expanded thyroid clonotypes above 0.001 frequency, most also occurred in blood.

V shed 1 base and J shed 3 bases, with 9 bases lying between them. The V gene's germline CDR1 is KGHSH and CDR2 LQKENI. The CDR3 loop spans 14 amino acids. Comments on this clonotype: Its antigen remains unidentified.

Pregnancy or lactation, uncontrolled infections and other autoimmune diseases were grounds for excluding patients. For repertoire sequencing, the TCR beta CDR3 regions were amplified from RNA transcripts. HTBI primers primed a first-round RT-PCR, and a second-round multiplex PCR followed. Using its own MiXCR run on the multiplex PCR reads, TCRdb lists one record per CDR3 protein. In the table there are 1 million to 1.3 million distinct CDR3 sequences, roughly two fifths of which are singletons. The chain combines TRBV18 with TRBJ1-1; D unclear. The sample comprised peripheral blood or thyroid tissue (not recorded which). This receptor was obtained from an adult man with Graves' hyperthyroidism. CDR3 bases: TGTGCCAGCTCACCACTCTATCGGGACACTGAAGCTTTCTTT. Residues: CASSPLYRDTEAFF.